This TCR beta chain was found in a study of blood T cell repertoires in COVID-19. Study-level information: The samples span acute and convalescent COVID-19 from the United States, Italy and Spain.

The J segment lost 4 bases and the V segment lost 6 bases, leaving 5 bases of the junction unmatched. This CDR3 region has 14 residues. Germline V gene data show CDR1 as KGHSH and CDR2 as LQKENI. Generated by immunoSEQ multiplex PCR, the TCRdb table keeps only in-frame clones and is missing some. Of a few hundred thousand clones listed, about nine tenths were seen once; the top ten hold less than 3%. The receptor's source is a woman aged 25-40 years with active or convalescent COVID-19. The rearrangement uses TRBV18 and TRBJ2-7, with 11 nucleotides matching TRBD1. The material sequenced was peripheral blood. For the CDR3, the DNA is TGTGCCAGCTCGCGCCGGGACAGGGGGTACGAGCAGTACTTC. The encoded protein is CASSRRDRGYEQYF.